A single sample is the source of the 27 T cell receptor beta chains below, sequenced in a study of memory CD4+ T cells and cytomegalovirus serostatus. The sort gate was single viable CD3+CD4+CD8-CD45RO+ cells for memory CD4+ T cells. Some clones are missing from TCRdb's copy, which holds only in-frame ones; the method was immunoSEQ multiplex PCR. The data contain roughly 39,000 clones, about 73% of them singletons. The sample taken for sequencing was memory CD4+ T cells from blood. The receptor source for this set is an adult in good health and CMV-seronegative.

This clone came up once. The chain employs TRBV7-9 and TRBJ2-7; D is perhaps TRBD1 (6 bases). The V end lost 4 bases, the J end lost 3 bases, and 16 bases lay between the germline ends. Germline CDR1 and CDR2: SEHNR and FQNEAQ (reference sequence). The CDR3 length is 15 residues. CDR3 coding DNA: TGTGCCAGCAGCTCCCCCCCGACAGGAGACTACGAGCAGTACTTC. The encoded protein is CASSSPPTGDYEQYF.

The rearrangement links TRBV4-2 to TRBJ1-6; 8 positions agree with TRBD1. The J segment lost 2 bases and the V segment lost 4 bases, leaving 13 bases of the junction unmatched. This CDR3 is built from 19 residues. Germline values: CDR1 LGHNA, CDR2 YNFKEQ. The CDR3 sequence is CASSRAERAGGAYNSPLHF. The DNA of the CDR3 is TGTGCCAGCAGCCGAGCCGAACGCGCAGGGGGCGCCTATAATTCACCCCTCCACTTT.

The genes are TRBV13 and TRBJ2-3; TRBD2 matches 14 bases. The CDR3 loop spans 16 amino acids. The germline V gene has CDR1 PRHDT and CDR2 FYEKMQ (reference sequence). With V trimmed by 3 bases and J by 3 bases, 2 bases remained unmatched. The CDR3, as DNA: TGTGCCAGCAGCTTGACTAGCGGGGGGGGAACAGATACGCAGTATTTT. Translated, it gives CASSLTSGGGTDTQYF.

The table lists this clone with a count of one. The genes are TRBV15 and TRBJ2-7, with TRBD1 identical over 7 bases. J gave up 3 bases and V 2 bases, and 4 bases lay outside the gene matches. Germline V CDR1 and CDR2: LNHNV, YYDKDF (reference sequence). The CDR3 covers 14 residues. Here the CDR3 reads CATSRSRGLYEQYF. CDR3 DNA sequence: TGTGCCACCAGCAGATCGAGGGGGCTCTACGAGCAGTACTTC.

J is TRBJ2-1 and V is TRBV5-1; a weak D match, TRBD2 (5 bases). Germline values: CDR1 SGHRS, CDR2 YFSETQ. The CDR3 is made up of 13 amino acids. The V end was cut by 0 bases, the J end by 9 bases, with 10 bases between. The CDR3 spells CASSLDGGGEQFF. CDR3 nucleotides: TGCGCCAGCAGCTTGGATGGAGGCGGTGAGCAGTTCTTC.

The gene calls are TRBV19 and TRBJ2-7; 8 positions agree with TRBD1. J lost 3 bases, V lost 5 bases, and 6 bases had no gene match. The germline CDR1 and CDR2 sequences are LNHDA and SQIVND (reference sequence). This CDR3 comprises 14 residues. The CDR3 loop reads CASSEDRVSYEQYF. In DNA, the CDR3 is TGTGCCAGTAGTGAGGACAGGGTAAGCTACGAGCAGTACTTC. Complete variable domain (other parts from reference TRBV19 and TRBJ2-7): DGGITQSPKYLFRKEGQNVTLSCEQNLNHDAMYWYRQDPGQGLRLIYYSQIVNDFQKGDIAEGYSVSREKKESFPLTVTSAQKNPTAFYLCASSEDRVSYEQYFGPGTRLTVT.

The chain recombines TRBV4-2 with TRBJ2-7; either TRBD1 or TRBD2 may fit D (5 bases each). With 1 base removed from V and 2 bases from J, the gap between germline ends came to 12 bases. Germline V lookup: CDR1 LGHNA, CDR2 YNFKEQ. This CDR3 spans 15 amino acids. CDR3 bases: TGTGCCAGCAGCCAAGCCTGGCAGGGAGCCTACGAGCAGTACTTC. This translates into CASSQAWQGAYEQYF.

The chain couples TRBV6-5 to TRBJ1-4, with D unclear. V was shortened by 0 bases and J by 5 bases, with 10 bases between the two germline ends. CDR3 length: 15 residues. Germline CDR1 reads MNHEY; CDR2 reads SVGAGI. Here the CDR3 reads CASSYSWAQNEKLFF. The CDR3 DNA is TGTGCCAGCAGTTACTCCTGGGCACAGAATGAAAAACTGTTTTTT.

By sample share, this clone is medium-sized (0.01 to 0.1%). J is TRBJ1-6 and V is TRBV7-9, with a tentative D call TRBD1 (5 bases). Germline CDR1 and CDR2: SEHNR and FQNEAQ (reference sequence). The length of the CDR3 is 15 residues. Trimming removed 5 bases from V and 5 bases from J, with 13 bases in between. This CDR3 reads CASSRGSTDNSPLHF. CDR3 bases: TGTGCCAGCAGCCGGGGGTCCACCGATAATTCACCCCTCCACTTT.

The chain recombines TRBV6-4 with TRBJ1-1; D remains unclear. V was cut by 0 bases and J by 2 bases, with 4 bases left in between. The germline V gene encodes CDR1 MRHNA and CDR2 SNTAGT. The length of the CDR3 is 13 residues. The CDR3 DNA reads TGTGCCAGCAGTGACTCGGACAACACTGAAGCTTTCTTT. It is translated as CASSDSDNTEAFF.

The gene calls are TRBV5-1 and TRBJ1-4; 7 positions match TRBD1. Trimming at V came to 4 bases and at J to 7 bases, leaving 10 bases not matched to a gene. Germline values: CDR1 SGHRS, CDR2 YFSETQ. The CDR3 length is 15 residues. CDR3 coding DNA: TGCGCCAGCAGCCCCGAGGACAGGAGGAGTGAAAAACTGTTTTTT. Translating it yields CASSPEDRRSEKLFF.

V and J are TRBV18 and TRBJ1-6; 10 bases align to TRBD1. The CDR3 is 16 residues long. Germline trimming cut 5 bases from V and 10 bases from J; bases unmatched to any gene: 11. Germline V gene data show CDR1 as KGHSH and CDR2 as LQKENI. The CDR3 protein is CASSTNSQTGGSPLHF. The CDR3 DNA sequence: TGTGCCAGCTCAACCAACTCCCAGACAGGGGGCTCACCCCTCCACTTT.

This chain uses TRBV15 with TRBJ2-3; D might be TRBD1 or TRBD2, each matching 5 bases. The germline V gene has CDR1 LNHNV and CDR2 YYDKDF (reference sequence). Trimming removed 5 bases from V and 0 bases from J, with 12 bases in between. The CDR3 runs to 15 residues. CDR3 loop: CATSPNRDSTDTQYF. For the CDR3, the DNA is TGTGCCACCAGCCCCAATAGGGACAGCACAGATACGCAGTATTTT.

V is TRBV2 and J is TRBJ1-2; D uncertain. V gave up 1 base and J gave up 4 bases, with 10 bases separating them. This CDR3 contains 14 residues. Germline CDR1 and CDR2: SNHLY and FYNNEI. CDR3 residues: CASSEVRRVYGYTF. The CDR3 DNA reads as TGTGCCAGCAGTGAAGTCCGGAGGGTCTATGGCTACACCTTC.

The rearrangement joins TRBV30 to TRBJ1-2; a possible D gene is TRBD1 (5 bases). Germline CDR1 reads GTSNPN; CDR2 reads SVGIG (reference sequence). With 4 bases removed from V and 12 bases from J, the gap between germline ends came to 15 bases. This CDR3 contains 11 residues. CDR3 sequence (DNA): TGTGCCTGGAAGACAGCCTTTCTGAACACCTTC. Protein: CAWKTAFLNTF.

The gene calls are TRBV6-5 and TRBJ1-6; a possible D gene is TRBD1 (5 bases). Trimming left V 0 bases short and J 5 bases short, with 8 bases between. The CDR3 length is 15 residues. The V gene's germline CDR1 is MNHEY and CDR2 SVGAGI. CDR3 amino acids: CASSYSTVDNSPLHF. The CDR3 DNA reads TGTGCCAGCAGTTACTCGACAGTGGATAATTCACCCCTCCACTTT.

The chain's CDR3 is CASSPGTGNQPQHF. DNA for the CDR3: TGTGCCAGCAGCCCCGGGACAGGGAATCAGCCCCAGCATTTT. The V call is TRBV7-2, the J call TRBJ1-5; TRBD1 matches at 9 bases. Trimming removed 5 bases from V and 4 bases from J; junction bases left unmatched: 3. Germline V gene data show CDR1 as SGHTA and CDR2 as FQGNSA. The CDR3 sequence is 14 residues long.

This clone was recorded a few times. The gene calls are TRBV4-2 and TRBJ2-7; D is unresolved. V was trimmed by 4 bases and J by 3 bases, leaving 10 bases between them. The germline gives CDR1 LGHNA, CDR2 YNFKEQ. This CDR3 has 13 amino acids. The CDR3 region is CASSRDIHYEQYF. CDR3 nucleotide sequence: TGTGCCAGCAGCCGAGACATACACTACGAGCAGTACTTC.

The rearrangement links TRBV19 to TRBJ1-2, with D hard to call. V shed 5 bases and J shed 8 bases, with 12 bases lying between them. The CDR3 length is 12 residues. CDR1 is LNHDA and CDR2 is SQIVND in the germline V gene (reference sequence). The CDR3 sequence is CASSESTIGYTF. In nucleotides, the CDR3 is TGTGCCAGTAGTGAGTCGACTATAGGCTACACCTTC. The entire variable domain, with the rest obtained from reference TRBV19 and TRBJ1-2, is as follows: DGGITQSPKYLFRKEGQNVTLSCEQNLNHDAMYWYRQDPGQGLRLIYYSQIVNDFQKGDIAEGYSVSREKKESFPLTVTSAQKNPTAFYLCASSESTIGYTFGSGTRLTVV.

This clone has only one observation. This chain connects TRBV14 to TRBJ1-2, with D uncertain. This CDR3 is 15 amino acids long. Germline assignment: CDR1 SGHDN and CDR2 FVKESK. Trimming took 3 bases from V and 0 from J, leaving 11 bases between them. CDR3 nucleotides: TGTGCCAGCAGCCAGAACAGAATTCCTAACTATGGCTACACCTTC. Translation: CASSQNRIPNYGYTF.

The chain couples TRBV5-6 to TRBJ1-5; 7 positions agree with TRBD1. CDR1 is SGHDT and CDR2 is YYEEEE in the germline V gene. With V trimmed by 4 bases and J by 1 base, 2 bases remained unmatched. The CDR3 runs 14 residues. Here the CDR3 reads CASSPGGSNQPQHF. DNA of the CDR3: TGTGCCAGCAGCCCAGGGGGGAGCAATCAGCCCCAGCATTTT. Supplemented by reference TRBV5-6 and TRBJ1-5, the full variable domain reads DAGVTQSPTHLIKTRGQQVTLRCSPKSGHDTVSWYQQALGQGPQFIFQYYEEEERQRGNFPDRFSGHQFPNYSSELNVNALLLGDSALYLCASSPGGSNQPQHFGDGTRLSIL.

The gene calls are TRBV7-2 and TRBJ2-7; D may be TRBD1 (6 bases). The V gene's germline CDR1 is SGHTA and CDR2 FQGNSA. Trimming stripped 5 bases from V and 4 bases from J, with 9 bases between. The CDR3 runs 12 residues. CDR3 residues: CASSGTGYEQYF. The CDR3 coding sequence is TGTGCCAGCAGCGGTACAGGGTACGAGCAGTACTTC. Filled out from reference TRBV7-2 and TRBJ2-7, the complete variable domain reads GAGVSQSPSNKVTEKGKDVELRCDPISGHTALYWYRQSLGQGLEFLIYFQGNSAPDKSGLPSDRFSAERTGGSVSTLTIQRTQQEDSAVYLCASSGTGYEQYFGPGTRLTVT.

This clone was observed a few times. This sequence joins TRBV5-4 and TRBJ1-1, with 8 bases identical to TRBD1. Unmatched junction bases numbered 5, after V lost 6 bases and J lost 1 base. The CDR3 has 14 residues. Germline CDR1 reads SGHNT; CDR2 reads YYREEE (reference sequence). The CDR3 coding sequence is TGTGCCAGCAAGGCAGGACAGGGGAACACTGAAGCTTTCTTT. This codes for CASKAGQGNTEAFF. The full variable domain, its missing parts supplied by reference TRBV5-4 and TRBJ1-1, is ETGVTQSPTHLIKTRGQQVTLRCSSQSGHNTVSWYQQALGQGPQFIFQYYREEENGRGNFPPRFSGLQFPNYSSELNVNALELDDSALYLCASKAGQGNTEAFFGQGTRLTVV.

This clone occurred once. The rearrangement uses TRBV6-1 and TRBJ2-2; D is possibly TRBD1 or TRBD2 (6 bases each). Germline values: CDR1 MNHNS, CDR2 SASEGT. The CDR3 covers 15 residues. Trimming left V 3 bases short and J 3 bases short, with 11 bases between. The DNA for the CDR3 is TGTGCCAGCAGTGACGAGGGGGGCTACACCGGGGAGCTGTTTTTT. Amino acids: CASSDEGGYTGELFF.

The chain combines TRBV20-1 with TRBJ1-1, with D unresolved. Per germline, CDR1 DFQATT and CDR2 SNEGSKA (reference sequence). The V end was cut by 6 bases, the J end by 1 base, with 3 bases between. CDR3 length: 10 amino acids. The DNA of the CDR3 is TGCAGTGCCACGAACACTGAAGCTTTCTTT. Amino acid sequence: CSATNTEAFF.

This rearrangement joins TRBV6-1 to TRBJ2-1; D is ambiguous. The CDR3 spans 13 residues. Trimming left V 8 bases short and J 3 bases short, with 11 bases between. The germline V gene has CDR1 MNHNS and CDR2 SASEGT. The CDR3 spells CASLGDNYNEQFF. The CDR3 DNA follows: TGTGCCAGCTTAGGAGACAACTACAATGAGCAGTTCTTC.

The chain uses TRBV11-2 and TRBJ1-2; unclear D gene. The CDR3 spans 14 residues. Germline lookup yields CDR1 SGHAT and CDR2 FQNNGV. With 0 bases removed from V and 5 bases from J, the gap between germline ends came to 10 bases. In DNA, the CDR3 is TGTGCCAGCAGCTTAGAATCCGGGCGGTATGGCTACACCTTC. Translating it yields CASSLESGRYGYTF.